This T cell receptor beta chain was retrieved from a study of type 1 regulatory T cells. Study information: T-allo10 is an in vitro-generated, Tr1-enriched CD4 T cell product specific for alloantigen.

This clonotype was seen only a few times. Its antigen remains unknown. Looked up from germline, CDR1 is LGHNA and CDR2 is YNFKEQ. The CDR3 extends over 16 amino acids. Germline trimming cut 3 bases from V and 6 bases from J; bases unmatched to any gene: 10. TCRdb redid the calling of the reads with MiXCR, one entry per CDR3 protein. The sample records 68,000 or so distinct CDR3 sequences, about 48% being singletons. The sample taken for sequencing was cultured non-Tr1 T cells, either the whole culture or a sorted T cell fraction (not recorded which). The receptor comes from a human donor in good health. J is TRBJ2-1 and V is TRBV4-2; 8 bases agree with TRBD2. CDR3 protein: CASSQDGGALVNEQFF. The DNA of the CDR3 is TGTGCCAGCAGCCAGGACGGGGGGGCTTTGGTCAATGAGCAGTTCTTC.